These T cell receptor beta chains were read from a single sample in a study of cytomegalovirus exposure and HLA in healthy donors. The table came from immunoSEQ multiplex PCR; TCRdb's copy has only in-frame clones and leaves some out. The sample has around 75,000 clones, and its top ten clones hold about 0.83%. The sample consisted of PBMCs. The receptors here all came from a boy aged 5 to 17 in good health and CMV-seronegative. The CDR3 runs from the conserved cysteine through the conserved F or W. D genes are given only for firm matches.

v_gene: TRBV11-2
j_gene: TRBJ2-7
d_gene: TRBD1
CDR3aa: CASSSIDREREQYF
CDR3nt: TGTGCCAGCAGCTCCATCGACAGGGAAAGGGAGCAGTACTTC

v_gene: TRBV14
j_gene: TRBJ1-3
d_gene: NA
CDR3aa: CASSHVQGFGNTIYF
CDR3nt: TGTGCCAGCAGCCACGTACAGGGTTTTGGAAACACCATATATTTT

v_gene: TRBV19
j_gene: TRBJ1-2
d_gene: TRBD1
CDR3aa: CASSTPVGQGVHGYTF
CDR3nt: TGTGCCAGTAGTACCCCCGTTGGGCAGGGGGTACATGGCTACACCTTC

v_gene: TRBV29-1
j_gene: TRBJ2-7
d_gene: NA
CDR3aa: CSVEGGISYEQYF
CDR3nt: TGCAGCGTTGAGGGCGGGATTAGCTACGAGCAGTACTTC

v_gene: TRBV30
j_gene: TRBJ1-6
d_gene: TRBD1
CDR3aa: CAWQRDSSYNSPLHF
CDR3nt: TGTGCCTGGCAAAGGGACAGCTCCTATAATTCACCCCTCCACTTT

v_gene: TRBV5-4
j_gene: TRBJ2-7
d_gene: NA
CDR3aa: CASSLEGGIQPYEQYF
CDR3nt: TGTGCCAGCAGCTTGGAGGGCGGGATTCAACCGTACGAGCAGTACTTC

v_gene: TRBV2
j_gene: TRBJ2-1
d_gene: TRBD1
CDR3aa: CASYQGQGLYNEQFF
CDR3nt: TGTGCCAGCTACCAGGGACAGGGGCTCTACAATGAGCAGTTCTTC

v_gene: TRBV6-6
j_gene: TRBJ1-2
d_gene: NA
CDR3aa: CASRDIRGGSWYGYTF
CDR3nt: TGTGCCAGCCGAGACATTCGTGGGGGCTCCTGGTATGGCTACACCTTC

v_gene: TRBV5-6
j_gene: TRBJ1-2
d_gene: NA
CDR3aa: CASSFGGGGYGYTF
CDR3nt: TGTGCCAGCAGCTTTGGAGGGGGGGGGTACGGCTACACCTTC

v_gene: TRBV6-5
j_gene: TRBJ1-1
d_gene: NA
CDR3aa: CATLRGPNTEAFF
CDR3nt: TGTGCCACCCTCAGGGGTCCGAACACTGAAGCTTTCTTT

v_gene: TRBV7-2
j_gene: TRBJ1-2
d_gene: NA
CDR3aa: CASSSSGGTYGYTF
CDR3nt: TGTGCCAGCAGCTCGAGCGGGGGAACCTATGGCTACACCTTC

v_gene: TRBV9
j_gene: TRBJ1-2
d_gene: TRBD1
CDR3aa: CASSVVTGGLLYGYTF
CDR3nt: TGTGCCAGCAGCGTAGTCACAGGGGGCCTACTCTATGGCTACACCTTC

v_gene: TRBV9
j_gene: TRBJ1-3
d_gene: NA
CDR3aa: CASSVSVTGNTIYF
CDR3nt: TGTGCCAGCAGCGTCAGTGTAACTGGAAACACCATATATTTT

v_gene: TRBV4-1
j_gene: TRBJ2-7
d_gene: TRBD2
CDR3aa: CASSAFKTGGSKSYEQYF
CDR3nt: TGCGCCAGCAGCGCCTTTAAGACGGGAGGTAGTAAGTCCTACGAGCAGTACTTC

v_gene: TRBV6-5
j_gene: TRBJ1-2
d_gene: NA
CDR3aa: CASSPQGNYGYTF
CDR3nt: TGTGCCAGCAGTCCGCAGGGTAACTATGGCTACACCTTC

v_gene: TRBV4-1
j_gene: TRBJ1-1
d_gene: TRBD1
CDR3aa: CASSQLQGVNTEAFF
CDR3nt: TGCGCCAGCAGCCAGCTACAGGGGGTGAACACTGAAGCTTTCTTT

v_gene: TRBV27
j_gene: TRBJ1-1
d_gene: TRBD1
CDR3aa: CASRPGQGLGTEAFF
CDR3nt: TGTGCCAGCAGGCCCGGACAGGGACTGGGGACTGAAGCTTTCTTT

v_gene: TRBV6-6
j_gene: TRBJ1-5
d_gene: TRBD1
CDR3aa: CASRETGGHQPQHF
CDR3nt: TGTGCCAGCAGGGAGACAGGGGGCCATCAGCCCCAGCATTTT

v_gene: TRBV6-5
j_gene: TRBJ1-1
d_gene: NA
CDR3aa: CASSSEGGDTEAFF
CDR3nt: TGTGCCAGCAGTTCCGAAGGAGGGGATACTGAAGCTTTCTTT

v_gene: TRBV27
j_gene: TRBJ1-1
d_gene: TRBD1
CDR3aa: CASSADRGRMNTEAFF
CDR3nt: TGTGCCAGCAGTGCGGACAGGGGGCGAATGAACACTGAAGCTTTCTTT

v_gene: TRBV7-3
j_gene: TRBJ2-2
d_gene: TRBD2
CDR3aa: CASSPTSGGYLNTGELFF
CDR3nt: TGTGCCAGCAGCCCTACTAGCGGGGGTTATCTAAACACCGGGGAGCTGTTTTTT

v_gene: TRBV4-1
j_gene: TRBJ1-2
d_gene: TRBD1
CDR3aa: CASSLGQGFNYGYTF
CDR3nt: TGCGCCAGCAGCCTGGGACAGGGGTTTAACTATGGCTACACCTTC

v_gene: TRBV7-6
j_gene: TRBJ2-1
d_gene: NA
CDR3aa: CASSSPMGGRYNEQFF
CDR3nt: TGTGCCAGCAGCTCCCCAATGGGGGGGCGATACAATGAGCAGTTCTTC

v_gene: TRBV14
j_gene: TRBJ2-3
d_gene: TRBD1
CDR3aa: CASSPGGRQADTQYF
CDR3nt: TGTGCCAGCAGCCCAGGGGGTCGGCAGGCAGATACGCAGTATTTT

v_gene: TRBV10-3
j_gene: TRBJ1-2
d_gene: NA
CDR3aa: CAISESAQGSYTF
CDR3nt: TGTGCCATCAGTGAAAGTGCCCAGGGGAGCTACACCTTC

v_gene: TRBV19
j_gene: TRBJ2-7
d_gene: NA
CDR3aa: CASSMLQGNYEQYF
CDR3nt: TGTGCCAGTAGTATGTTACAGGGCAACTACGAGCAGTACTTC

v_gene: TRBV29-1
j_gene: TRBJ2-7
d_gene: NA
CDR3aa: CSVGDIGYEQYF
CDR3nt: TGCAGCGTTGGGGACATAGGATACGAGCAGTACTTC

v_gene: TRBV11-2
j_gene: TRBJ1-5
d_gene: TRBD1
CDR3aa: CASSPTGAQPQHF
CDR3nt: TGTGCCAGCAGCCCGACAGGGGCTCAGCCCCAGCATTTT

v_gene: TRBV13
j_gene: TRBJ2-1
d_gene: TRBD2
CDR3aa: CASSLARLAGGGYNEQFF
CDR3nt: TGTGCCAGCAGCTTAGCCCGACTAGCGGGAGGGGGATACAATGAGCAGTTCTTC

v_gene: TRBV19
j_gene: TRBJ2-7
d_gene: TRBD1
CDR3aa: CASSIAGTGIEQYF
CDR3nt: TGTGCCAGTAGTATCGCCGGGACAGGGATCGAGCAGTACTTC

v_gene: TRBV4-3
j_gene: TRBJ2-6
d_gene: NA
CDR3aa: CASSKSGAGANVLTF
CDR3nt: TGCGCCAGCAGTAAATCTGGAGCTGGGGCCAACGTCCTGACTTTC

v_gene: TRBV29-1
j_gene: TRBJ2-7
d_gene: TRBD1
CDR3aa: CSVRTSGTGVNEQYF
CDR3nt: TGCAGCGTTCGCACCTCCGGGACAGGGGTGAACGAGCAGTACTTC

v_gene: TRBV4-2
j_gene: TRBJ2-7
d_gene: NA
CDR3aa: CASSKGDTEQYF
CDR3nt: TGTGCCAGCAGCAAAGGCGACACCGAGCAGTACTTC

v_gene: TRBV30
j_gene: TRBJ2-3
d_gene: NA
CDR3aa: CAWNSLSTDTQYF
CDR3nt: TGTGCCTGGAACAGTCTTAGCACAGATACGCAGTATTTT

v_gene: TRBV2
j_gene: TRBJ2-7
d_gene: TRBD2
CDR3aa: CADQEREGRYEQYF
CDR3nt: TGTGCCGACCAAGAGCGGGAGGGAAGGTACGAGCAGTACTTC

v_gene: TRBV4-1
j_gene: TRBJ2-7
d_gene: NA
CDR3aa: CASSQDNRVAYEQYF
CDR3nt: TGCGCCAGCAGCCAAGACAACAGGGTAGCCTACGAGCAGTACTTC

v_gene: TRBV7-8
j_gene: TRBJ2-5
d_gene: NA
CDR3aa: CASSLVRETGETQYF
CDR3nt: TGTGCCAGCAGCTTAGTACGGGAGACGGGGGAGACCCAGTACTTC

v_gene: TRBV5-5
j_gene: TRBJ2-7
d_gene: TRBD1
CDR3aa: CASSLVGGGEQYF
CDR3nt: TGTGCCAGCAGCTTGGTAGGGGGCGGCGAGCAGTACTTC